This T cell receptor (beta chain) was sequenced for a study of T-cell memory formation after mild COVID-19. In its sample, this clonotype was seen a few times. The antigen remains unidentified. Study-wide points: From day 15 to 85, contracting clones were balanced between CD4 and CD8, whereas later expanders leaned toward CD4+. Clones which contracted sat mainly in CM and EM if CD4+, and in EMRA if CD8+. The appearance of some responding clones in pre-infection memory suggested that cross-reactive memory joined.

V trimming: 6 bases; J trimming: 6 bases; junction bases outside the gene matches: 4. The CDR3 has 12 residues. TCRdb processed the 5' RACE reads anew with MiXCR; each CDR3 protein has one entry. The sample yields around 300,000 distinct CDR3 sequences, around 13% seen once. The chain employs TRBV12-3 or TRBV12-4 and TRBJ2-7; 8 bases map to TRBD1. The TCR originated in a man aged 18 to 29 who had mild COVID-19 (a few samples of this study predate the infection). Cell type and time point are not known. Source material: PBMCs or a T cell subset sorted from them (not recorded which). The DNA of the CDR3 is TGTGCCAGCAGGGCCACAGGGGGCGAGCAGTACTTC. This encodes CASRATGGEQYF.